Each of the 14 T cell receptor beta chains below was sequenced from the same sample in a study of blood T cell repertoires in COVID-19 (TCRdb year 2020). Library method: the immunoSEQ multiplex PCR assay. Drawn from immuneACCESS, this table holds only the in-frame rearrangements with V and J called that TCRdb kept. Clones are partly lost; checked studies trace under half to an unresolved V gene and leave the rest unexplained. The sample includes approximately 57,000 clones, with roughly four fifths observed a single time. Of the sample, more than 8% falls within the top ten clones. Specimen: peripheral blood. Every receptor here comes from a woman of 80 years or more with acute or convalescent COVID-19.

The J gene is TRBJ2-1, the V gene TRBV4-1, with D possibly being TRBD1 (5 bases). Deletions cut 0 bases from V and 5 bases from J, with 17 bases between. CDR1 is MGHRA and CDR2 is YSYEKL in the germline V gene. CDR3 length: 17 amino acids. The CDR3 here is CASSQDSQGWVNNEQFF. The DNA of the CDR3 is TGCGCCAGCAGCCAAGATTCGCAGGGTTGGGTGAACAATGAGCAGTTCTTC.

The chain has TRBV27 and TRBJ2-3, with 8 positions matching TRBD2. V shed 4 bases and J 0 bases; nucleotides not matched to a gene: 9. From germline, CDR1 is MNHEY and CDR2 SMNVEV (reference sequence). The CDR3 is 17 amino acids. CDR3 loop: CASSSTPLAGSTDTQYF. The CDR3 nucleotides read TGTGCCAGCAGTTCCACCCCCCTAGCGGGTAGCACAGATACGCAGTATTTT.

This clone has only one observation. The rearrangement uses TRBV7-9 and TRBJ1-2, with 12 nucleotides matching TRBD1. This CDR3 is built from 15 residues. V lost 5 bases and J lost 6; bases outside the gene matches: 7. CDR1 and CDR2 (germline): SEHNR, FQNEAQ (reference sequence). For the CDR3, the DNA is TGTGCCAGCAGCCCTCAGGGACAGGGGGCCGATGGCTACACCTTC. It specifies CASSPQGQGADGYTF.

The chain joins TRBV15 to TRBJ1-6; 8 bases align to TRBD1. The trim removed 1 base at V and 5 bases at J, leaving 4 bases unmatched. CDR3 length: 16 residues. Germline CDR1 reads LNHNV; CDR2 reads YYDKDF (reference sequence). The CDR3 sequence: CATSRGQGNDNSPLHF. In DNA form, the CDR3 reads TGTGCCACCAGCAGAGGACAGGGGAATGATAATTCACCCCTCCACTTT.

The rearrangement links TRBV11-2 to TRBJ1-2, with 8 bases identical to TRBD1. V gave up 5 bases and J gave up 8 bases; unmatched junction bases: 13. Germline V lookup: CDR1 SGHAT, CDR2 FQNNGV. CDR3 length equals 15 residues. The CDR3 reads CASSQGAGGEYGYTF. The CDR3 nucleotides are TGTGCCAGCAGCCAAGGGGCAGGGGGCGAATACGGCTACACCTTC.

This chain joins TRBV7-6 and TRBJ2-6; D ambiguous. V was cut by 5 bases and J by 0 bases, with 17 bases left in between. This CDR3 has 18 residues. Germline-derived CDR1 and CDR2 are SGHVS and FNYEAQ. CDR3 loop: CASSNPGRQLSGANVLTF. DNA of the CDR3: TGTGCCAGCAGCAATCCGGGTCGCCAGCTCTCTGGGGCCAACGTCCTGACTTTC.

The J gene is TRBJ2-3, the V gene TRBV7-7; perhaps TRBD2 as D (6 bases). Germline-derived CDR1 and CDR2 are SSHAT and FNYEAQ (reference sequence). V was trimmed by 3 bases and J by 2 bases, leaving 12 bases between them. The CDR3 spans 15 residues. The CDR3 loop is CASSFRAGTTDTQYF. In DNA, the CDR3 is TGTGCCAGCAGCTTTAGGGCGGGGACCACAGATACGCAGTATTTT.

This chain joins TRBV5-6 and TRBJ2-7, with D maybe TRBD2 (6 bases). The CDR3 contains 14 residues. V lost 5 bases, J lost 0 bases, and 12 bases lay in between. Germline CDR1 reads SGHDT; CDR2 reads YYEEEE. CDR3 in DNA: TGTGCCAGCAGTCCGGGGGAGCTCTCCTACGAGCAGTACTTC. It is translated as CASSPGELSYEQYF.

The chain uses TRBV2 and TRBJ1-4, with D possibly being TRBD1 (6 bases). V gave up 5 bases and J gave up 2 bases, with 15 bases separating them. The V gene's germline CDR1 is SNHLY and CDR2 FYNNEI. CDR3 length: 16 amino acids. CDR3 sequence reads: CASSFGQSATNEKLFF. The CDR3 DNA reads TGTGCCAGCAGTTTTGGACAGAGCGCCACTAATGAAAAACTGTTTTTT. The whole variable domain, filled in from reference TRBV2 and TRBJ1-4, reads EPEVTQTPSHQVTQMGQEVILRCVPISNHLYFYWYRQILGQKVEFLVSFYNNEISEKSEIFDDQFSVERPDGSNFTLKIRSTKLEDSAMYFCASSFGQSATNEKLFFGSGTQLSVL.

This chain connects TRBV27 to TRBJ2-7, with D maybe TRBD1 (6 bases). V gave up 8 bases and J gave up 4 bases, with 15 bases separating them. The CDR3 loop spans 13 amino acids. CDR1 and CDR2 from the germline V gene are MNHEY and SMNVEV (reference sequence). CDR3 protein: CASRAQGMYEQYF. DNA for the CDR3: TGTGCCAGCCGAGCCCAGGGGATGTACGAGCAGTACTTC.

This clone came up once. V is TRBV6-6 and J is TRBJ1-2; D unresolved. This CDR3 region has 13 residues. V lost 4 bases and J 8 bases, leaving 14 bases between the germline ends. Germline V lookup: CDR1 MNHNY, CDR2 SVGAGI (reference sequence). The chain's CDR3 is CASSSTSAQGYTF. In DNA, the CDR3 is TGTGCCAGCAGTTCTACGTCCGCACAGGGCTACACCTTC.

This sequence joins TRBV30 and TRBJ1-3, with no clear D. Trimming removed 8 bases at V and 0 bases at J, with 17 bases between. The CDR3 runs 15 residues. Germline-derived CDR1 and CDR2 are GTSNPN and SVGIG (reference sequence). This chain's CDR3 is CASKSGFNSGNTIYF. In DNA form, the CDR3 reads TGTGCCAGTAAATCAGGATTCAACTCTGGAAACACCATATATTTT.

The CDR3 nucleotides read TGTGCCAGCAGTTATGGGACAGGTGCCTACGAGCAGTACTTC. Translated, it gives CASSYGTGAYEQYF. V usage is TRBV6-5 and J usage is TRBJ2-7; 8 bases line up with TRBD1. V shed 3 bases, J shed 2 bases, and the junction held 3 bases outside the gene matches. CDR3 size: 14 residues. Germline CDR1 and CDR2: MNHEY and SVGAGI.

This sequence joins TRBV9 and TRBJ2-7, with 7 bases fitting TRBD2. Germline V gene lookup returns CDR1 SGDLS and CDR2 YYNGEE. The CDR3 is 15 residues long. Germline trimming cut 0 bases from V and 7 bases from J; bases unmatched to any gene: 10. CDR3 bases: TGTGCCAGCAGCGTAGGTGGGAGGGAAAAAGGGGAGCAGTACTTC. Translation gives CASSVGGREKGEQYF.